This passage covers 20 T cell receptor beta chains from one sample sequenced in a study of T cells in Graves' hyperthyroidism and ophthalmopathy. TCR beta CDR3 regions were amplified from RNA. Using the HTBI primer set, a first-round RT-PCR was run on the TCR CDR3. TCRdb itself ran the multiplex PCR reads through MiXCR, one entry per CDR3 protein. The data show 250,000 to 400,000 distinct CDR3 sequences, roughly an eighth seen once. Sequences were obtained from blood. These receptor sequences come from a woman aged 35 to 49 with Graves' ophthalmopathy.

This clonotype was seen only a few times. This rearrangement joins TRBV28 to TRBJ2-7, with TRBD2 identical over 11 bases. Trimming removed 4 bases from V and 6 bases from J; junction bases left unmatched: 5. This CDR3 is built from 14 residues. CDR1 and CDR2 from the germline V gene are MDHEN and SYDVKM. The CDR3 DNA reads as TGTGCCAGCAGTTCGACTAGCGGGACTCTCGAGCAGTACTTC. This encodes CASSSTSGTLEQYF.

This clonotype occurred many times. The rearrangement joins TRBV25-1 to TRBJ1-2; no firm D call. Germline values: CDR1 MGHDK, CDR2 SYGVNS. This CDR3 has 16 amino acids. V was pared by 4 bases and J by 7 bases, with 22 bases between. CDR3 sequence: CASSVLNPNHLSGYTF. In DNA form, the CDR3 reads TGTGCCAGCAGTGTGTTGAATCCTAACCACCTCTCTGGCTACACCTTC.

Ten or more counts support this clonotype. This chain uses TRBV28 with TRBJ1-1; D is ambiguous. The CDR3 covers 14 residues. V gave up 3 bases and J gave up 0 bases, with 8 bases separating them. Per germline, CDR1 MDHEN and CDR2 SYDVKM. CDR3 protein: CASSLSQLNTEAFF. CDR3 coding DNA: TGTGCCAGCAGTTTGAGTCAGCTGAACACTGAAGCTTTCTTT.

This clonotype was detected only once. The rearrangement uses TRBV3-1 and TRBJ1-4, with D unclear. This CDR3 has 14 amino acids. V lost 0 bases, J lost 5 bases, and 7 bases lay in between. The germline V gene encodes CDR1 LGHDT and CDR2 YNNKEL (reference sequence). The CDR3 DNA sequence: TGTGCCAGCAGCCAAGATCATCTAAATGAAAAACTGTTTTTT. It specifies CASSQDHLNEKLFF.

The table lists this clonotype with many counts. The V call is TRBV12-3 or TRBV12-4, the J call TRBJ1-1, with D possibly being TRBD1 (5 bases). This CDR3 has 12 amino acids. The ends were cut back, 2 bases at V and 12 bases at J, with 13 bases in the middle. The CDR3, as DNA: TGTGCCAGCAGTTTATTGGACAATCAGACTTTCTTT. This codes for CASSLLDNQTFF.

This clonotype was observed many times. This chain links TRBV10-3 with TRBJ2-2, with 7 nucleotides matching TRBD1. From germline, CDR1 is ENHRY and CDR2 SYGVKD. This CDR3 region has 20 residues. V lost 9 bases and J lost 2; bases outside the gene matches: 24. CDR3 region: CAIRQSLGQAEGGNTGELFF. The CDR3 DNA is TGTGCCATACGCCAGTCCCTCGGACAGGCCGAAGGTGGAAACACCGGGGAGCTGTTTTTT.

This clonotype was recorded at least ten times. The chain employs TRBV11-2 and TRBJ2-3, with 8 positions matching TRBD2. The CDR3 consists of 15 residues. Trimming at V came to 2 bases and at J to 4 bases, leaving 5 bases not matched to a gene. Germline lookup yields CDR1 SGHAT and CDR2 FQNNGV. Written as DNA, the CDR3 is TGTGCCAGCAGCTTAACATGGCGGGAGGCAGATACGCAGTATTTT. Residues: CASSLTWREADTQYF. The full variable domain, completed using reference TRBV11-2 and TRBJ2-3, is EAGVAQSPRYKIIEKRQSVAFWCNPISGHATLYWYQQILGQGPKLLIQFQNNGVVDDSQLPKDRFSAERLKGVDSTLKIQPAKLEDSAVYLCASSLTWREADTQYFGPGTRLTVL.

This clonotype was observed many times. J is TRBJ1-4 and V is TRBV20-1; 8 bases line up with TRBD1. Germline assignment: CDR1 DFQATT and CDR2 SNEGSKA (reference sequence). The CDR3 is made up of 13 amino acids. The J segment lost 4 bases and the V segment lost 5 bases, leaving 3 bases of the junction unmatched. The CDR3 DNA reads TGCAGTGCTGACGACAGGGGTAATGAAAAACTGTTTTTT. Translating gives CSADDRGNEKLFF.

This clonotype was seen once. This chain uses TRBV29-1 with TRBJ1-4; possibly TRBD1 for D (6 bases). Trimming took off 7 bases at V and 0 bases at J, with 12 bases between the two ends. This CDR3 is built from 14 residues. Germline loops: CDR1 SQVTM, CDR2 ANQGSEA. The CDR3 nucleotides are TGCAGCGCCACCCGACAGGCAACTAATGAAAAACTGTTTTTT. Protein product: CSATRQATNEKLFF.

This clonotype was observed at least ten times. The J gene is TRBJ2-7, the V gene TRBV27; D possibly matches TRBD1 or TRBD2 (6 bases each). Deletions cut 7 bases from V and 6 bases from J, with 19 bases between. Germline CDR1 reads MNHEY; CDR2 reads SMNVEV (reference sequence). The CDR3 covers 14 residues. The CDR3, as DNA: TGTGCCAGCAAGGGGGGTCAGGTCGCTTCCGAGCAGTACTTC. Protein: CASKGGQVASEQYF.

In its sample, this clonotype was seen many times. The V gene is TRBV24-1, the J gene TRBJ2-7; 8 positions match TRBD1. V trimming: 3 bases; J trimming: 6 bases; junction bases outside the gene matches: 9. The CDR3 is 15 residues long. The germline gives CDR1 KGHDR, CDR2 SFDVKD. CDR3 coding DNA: TGTGCCACCAGTGATACGACAGGGGAGTTCTCCGAGCAGTACTTC. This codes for CATSDTTGEFSEQYF.

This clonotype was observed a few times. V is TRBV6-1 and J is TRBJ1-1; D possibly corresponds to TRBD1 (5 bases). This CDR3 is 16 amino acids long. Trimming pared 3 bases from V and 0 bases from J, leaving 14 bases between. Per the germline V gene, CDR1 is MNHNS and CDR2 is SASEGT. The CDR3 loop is CASSDVFPGMNTEAFF. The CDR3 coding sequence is TGTGCCAGCAGTGATGTCTTCCCAGGGATGAACACTGAAGCTTTCTTT.

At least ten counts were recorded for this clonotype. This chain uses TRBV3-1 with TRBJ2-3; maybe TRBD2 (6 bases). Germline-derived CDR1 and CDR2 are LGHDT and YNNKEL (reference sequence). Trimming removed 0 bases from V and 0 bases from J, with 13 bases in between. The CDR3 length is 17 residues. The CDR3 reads CASSQDPRGTSTDTQYF. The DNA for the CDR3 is TGTGCCAGCAGCCAAGATCCGCGCGGGACTAGCACAGATACGCAGTATTTT.

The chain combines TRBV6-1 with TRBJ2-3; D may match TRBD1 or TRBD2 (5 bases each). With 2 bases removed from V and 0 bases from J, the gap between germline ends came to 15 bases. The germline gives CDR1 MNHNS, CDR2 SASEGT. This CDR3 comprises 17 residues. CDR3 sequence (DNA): TGTGCCAGCAGTGAATCCGGGACGGTAATTAGCACAGATACGCAGTATTTT. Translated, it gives CASSESGTVISTDTQYF.

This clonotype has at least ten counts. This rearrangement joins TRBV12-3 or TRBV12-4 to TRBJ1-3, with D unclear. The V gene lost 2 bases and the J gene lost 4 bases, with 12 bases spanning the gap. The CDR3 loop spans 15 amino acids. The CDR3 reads CASSLSRRRGNTIYF. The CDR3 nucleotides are TGTGCCAGCAGTTTATCACGCCGACGAGGAAACACCATATATTTT.

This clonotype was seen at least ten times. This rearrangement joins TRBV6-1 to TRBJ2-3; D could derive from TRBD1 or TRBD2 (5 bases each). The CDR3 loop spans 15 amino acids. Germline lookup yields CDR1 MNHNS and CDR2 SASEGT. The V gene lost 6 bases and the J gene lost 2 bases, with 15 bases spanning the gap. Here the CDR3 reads CASRGDASFTDTQYF. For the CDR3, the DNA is TGTGCCAGCAGGGGGGACGCGAGCTTCACAGATACGCAGTATTTT.

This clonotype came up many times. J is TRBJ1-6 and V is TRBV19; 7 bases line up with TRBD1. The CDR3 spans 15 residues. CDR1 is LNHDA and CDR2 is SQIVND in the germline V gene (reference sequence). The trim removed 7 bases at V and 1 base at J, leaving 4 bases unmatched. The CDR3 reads CASKTGVSYNSPLHF. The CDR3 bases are TGTGCCAGTAAAACAGGGGTTTCCTATAATTCACCCCTCCACTTT.

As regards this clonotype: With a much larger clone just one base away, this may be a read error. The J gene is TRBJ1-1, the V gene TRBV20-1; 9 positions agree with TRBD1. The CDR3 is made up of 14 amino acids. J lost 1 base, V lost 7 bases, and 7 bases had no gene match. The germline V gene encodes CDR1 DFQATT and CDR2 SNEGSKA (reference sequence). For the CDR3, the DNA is TGCAGTGAAACAGGGGGCTGGACGAACACTGAAGCTTTCTTT. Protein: CSETGGWTNTEAFF.

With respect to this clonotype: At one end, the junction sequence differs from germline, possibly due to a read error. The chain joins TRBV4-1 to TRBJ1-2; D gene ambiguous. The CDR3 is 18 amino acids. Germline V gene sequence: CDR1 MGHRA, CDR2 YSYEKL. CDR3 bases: TGCACCAGCAGCCAAGATCTCAATGGTCATGCAGGTTACTATGGCTACACCTTC. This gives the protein CTSSQDLNGHAGYYGYTF.

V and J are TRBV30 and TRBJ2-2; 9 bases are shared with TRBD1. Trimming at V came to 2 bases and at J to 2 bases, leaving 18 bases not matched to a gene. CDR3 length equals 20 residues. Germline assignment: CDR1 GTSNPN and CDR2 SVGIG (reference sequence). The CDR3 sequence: CAWSRTGGRTRTLNTGELFF. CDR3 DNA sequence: TGTGCCTGGAGTCGAACAGGGGGCCGGACTAGGACGTTAAACACCGGGGAGCTGTTTTTT.